The 12 T cell receptor beta chains below were found in one sample sequenced in a study of cytomegalovirus exposure and HLA in healthy donors (dated by TCRdb to about 2017). Libraries were constructed by the immunoSEQ multiplex PCR assay. The multiplex PCR relied on a mix of 60 forward primers for TCR Vbeta segments and 13 reverse primers for TCR Jbeta segments. Entries here come from immuneACCESS through TCRdb and include only in-frame sequences with V and J called. Some clones fail to appear in such tables; in the studies checked, an unresolved V gene covers under half of the shortfall, and the cause of the remainder is unknown. In this sample the table shows roughly 180,000 clones, approximately 80% of which occur a single time. The ten largest make up about 0.77% of the sample. The sequenced material came from PBMCs. The receptors come from a woman aged 18-29 years in good health and CMV-seronegative.

Only a few counts were recorded for this clone. V and J are TRBV19 and TRBJ1-2; D may be TRBD1 (5 bases). The V and J ends lost 8 bases and 3 bases respectively, with 19 bases between them. The length of the CDR3 is 15 residues. The germline CDR1 and CDR2 sequences are LNHDA and SQIVND (reference sequence). The chain's CDR3 is CASRTRGSPDYGYTF. CDR3 in DNA: TGTGCCAGTCGGACACGAGGCAGTCCGGACTATGGCTACACCTTC.

The chain combines TRBV5-8 with TRBJ2-2, with D maybe TRBD1 (5 bases). The V end was cut by 3 bases, the J end by 4 bases, with 7 bases between. The CDR3 totals 13 residues. Looked up from germline, CDR1 is SGHTS and CDR2 is YDEGEE. The CDR3 sequence: CASSSTATGELFF. CDR3 bases: TGTGCCAGCAGCTCGACAGCCACCGGGGAGCTGTTTTTT.

This clone was counted once. The chain carries TRBV29-1 and TRBJ1-2, with D unclear. The CDR3 totals 17 residues. V was cut by 0 bases and J by 8 bases, with 25 bases left in between. The germline V gene has CDR1 SQVTM and CDR2 ANQGSEA. CDR3 protein: CSVEDLAGGYSYEGYTF. The CDR3 DNA sequence: TGCAGCGTTGAAGATCTCGCGGGAGGCTATAGCTATGAAGGCTACACCTTC.

This clone came up a few times. The rearrangement uses TRBV15 and TRBJ2-7; 7 nucleotides line up with TRBD2. The CDR3 sequence is 16 residues long. The V gene end was trimmed by 0 bases and the J gene end by 0 bases; junction bases not matched to a gene: 5. Germline V gene sequence: CDR1 LNHNV, CDR2 YYDKDF (reference sequence). The CDR3 nucleotides read TGTGCCACCAGCAGAGATTGGGGGGGAAGCTCCTACGAGCAGTACTTC. This translates into CATSRDWGGSSYEQYF.

The chain couples TRBV28 to TRBJ2-1; TRBD2 matches 12 bases. V lost 4 bases to trimming and J lost 7 bases; unmatched junction nucleotides: 5. The CDR3 has 15 residues. Germline V CDR1 and CDR2: MDHEN, SYDVKM. CDR3 residues: CASSSSGRAMNEQFF. The CDR3, as DNA: TGTGCCAGCAGTTCTAGCGGGAGGGCGATGAATGAGCAGTTCTTC.

This clone was recorded only once. The J gene is TRBJ2-3, the V gene TRBV30, with D perhaps matching TRBD1 (5 bases). Looked up from germline, CDR1 is GTSNPN and CDR2 is SVGIG (reference sequence). V lost 0 bases to trimming and J lost 4 bases, with 14 bases between them. The length of the CDR3 is 15 residues. CDR3 coding DNA: TGTGCCTGGAGTGTATACGGCAGGGTATCAGATACGCAGTATTTT. Protein product: CAWSVYGRVSDTQYF.

This chain's CDR3 is CATSRSPGAEAFF. CDR3 in DNA: TGTGCCACCAGCAGAAGCCCGGGTGCTGAAGCTTTCTTT. The genes are TRBV15 and TRBJ1-1, with D hard to call. Germline assignment: CDR1 LNHNV and CDR2 YYDKDF (reference sequence). The CDR3 spans 13 residues. V dropped 2 bases and J dropped 6 bases, with 10 bases sitting between them.

The chain couples TRBV28 to TRBJ2-5; 7 bases map to TRBD2. The CDR3 consists of 13 residues. CDR1 is MDHEN, CDR2 SYDVKM, per germline. With V trimmed by 6 bases and J by 5 bases, 6 bases remained unmatched. CDR3 nucleotide sequence: TGTGCCAGCAGAACGGGCGGGAGCGAGACCCAGTACTTC. Translation gives CASRTGGSETQYF.

This sequence joins TRBV28 and TRBJ1-1; D gene unclear. V lost 3 bases and J lost 8, with 10 bases in between. There are 12 residues in the CDR3. The germline V gene encodes CDR1 MDHEN and CDR2 SYDVKM. CDR3 protein: CASSLRLLEAFF. In nucleotides, the CDR3 is TGTGCCAGCAGTTTGCGGCTACTCGAAGCTTTCTTT.

The V and J genes are TRBV28 and TRBJ1-3, with D maybe TRBD1 (6 bases). The CDR3 runs 15 residues. Germline V CDR1 and CDR2: MDHEN, SYDVKM. V lost 4 bases, J lost 3 bases, and 13 bases lay in between. The CDR3, as DNA: TGTGCCAGCAGTTCCGAGGGGGTGTATGGAAACACCATATATTTT. Amino acid sequence: CASSSEGVYGNTIYF.

The chain combines TRBV30 with TRBJ1-1; weak D call: TRBD1 (6 bases). CDR3 length: 13 amino acids. Trimming took off 3 bases at V and 1 base at J, with 9 bases between the two ends. Germline assignment: CDR1 GTSNPN and CDR2 SVGIG (reference sequence). CDR3 protein: CAWSSQGNTEAFF. CDR3 coding DNA: TGTGCCTGGAGCTCACAGGGGAACACTGAAGCTTTCTTT.

The rearrangement links TRBV6-1 to TRBJ2-2; D call uncertain. CDR1 and CDR2 from the germline V gene are MNHNS and SASEGT. This CDR3 is 13 amino acids long. The germline V and J ends were trimmed by 7 bases and 7 bases, with 13 bases remaining between them. The CDR3 DNA follows: TGTGCCAGCACCCTAACCCCCGACGGGGAGCTGTTTTTT. It yields the protein CASTLTPDGELFF.